The TCR beta chain under discussion was sequenced for a study of identical twins. This clonotype occurred a few times. TCRdb re-derived calls from the 5' RACE reads in MiXCR, one entry per CDR3 protein. In the table there are 500,000 to 550,000 distinct CDR3 sequences, around 22% of which are singletons. The same data also contributed to another study, on yellow fever vaccine responses in identical twins.

The sequence derives from a woman between 18 and 30 years old in good health. Material for sequencing was CD4+ T cells sorted from blood.

The CDR3 reads CASRWETGGRGYTF. In DNA, the CDR3 is TGCGCCAGCAGATGGGAGACAGGGGGCCGTGGCTACACCTTC. V gene TRBV5-1 combines with J gene TRBJ1-2, with 10 bases lining up with TRBD1. The V segment lost 5 bases and the J segment 7 bases; nucleotides outside the gene matches: 8. Per germline, CDR1 SGHRS and CDR2 YFSETQ. This CDR3 has 14 amino acids. Based on the CDR3 plus reference TRBV5-1 and TRBJ1-2, the full variable domain is KAGVTQTPRYLIKTRGQQVTLSCSPISGHRSVSWYQQTPGQGLQFLFEYFSETQRNKGNFPGRFSGRQFSNSRSEMNVSTLELGDSALYLCASRWETGGRGYTFGSGTRLTVV.